One and the same sample provided the 18 T cell receptor beta chains below, sequenced in a study of CD8+ T cells in alopecia areata (dated by TCRdb to between 2017 and 2018). Library prep was done by the immunoSEQ multiplex PCR assay. RNA was extracted from all samples and reverse transcribed into cDNA as template for TCR sequencing. This is the immuneACCESS table as TCRdb keeps it, with only in-frame sequences that have V and J called. A part of the clones is gone; compared with another copy, unresolved V genes explain less than half, and the rest is unexplained. The sample table holds around 200,000 clones, of which 64% were seen once. The ten largest clones take up 3.5% to 5% of the sample. The meaning of the sample's time point label: about 4 weeks on oral tofacitinib. Interpreted using the paper, the treatment or condition label stands for: oral pan-JAK inhibitor, 5-10 mg twice daily. The sample was CD4+ T cells sorted from blood, taken at week 4, from a patient treated with tofacitinib. The receptors derive from a human donor with alopecia areata.

This sequence joins TRBV7-2 and TRBJ2-5, with D uncertain. V was trimmed by 2 bases and J by 5 bases, leaving 6 bases between them. Per the germline V gene, CDR1 is SGHTA and CDR2 is FQGNSA. The CDR3 consists of 12 residues. The CDR3 loop reads CASSLSLETQYF. The CDR3 DNA follows: TGTGCCAGCAGCTTAAGTTTGGAGACCCAGTACTTC.

This rearrangement joins TRBV28 to TRBJ1-2; 8 bases are a match to TRBD1. Trimming took 3 bases from V and 4 from J; bases not matched to a gene: 7. The CDR3 extends over 15 amino acids. Germline values: CDR1 MDHEN, CDR2 SYDVKM. The CDR3 sequence: CASSLGDRFSYGYTF. In DNA form, the CDR3 reads TGTGCCAGCAGTTTGGGGGACAGGTTCTCCTATGGCTACACCTTC.

The rearrangement joins TRBV10-3 to TRBJ2-2; a weak D match, TRBD1 (5 bases). The V end lost 6 bases, the J end lost 4 bases, and 12 bases lay between the germline ends. CDR3 size: 14 residues. Germline V gene data show CDR1 as ENHRY and CDR2 as SYGVKD. The CDR3 nucleotides read TGTGCCATCAGGCTAGACAGTACCACCGGGGAGCTGTTTTTT. It codes for CAIRLDSTTGELFF.

This clone was seen at least ten times. V and J are TRBV2 and TRBJ2-3; D is ambiguous. Trimming pared 6 bases from V and 2 bases from J, leaving 9 bases between. This CDR3 spans 13 amino acids. CDR1 is SNHLY and CDR2 is FYNNEI in the germline V gene. CDR3 DNA sequence: TGTGCCAGCAGCGGGCCCTTCACAGATACGCAGTATTTT. It encodes CASSGPFTDTQYF.

The rearrangement joins TRBV19 to TRBJ2-7; unclear D gene. Germline V gives CDR1 LNHDA, CDR2 SQIVND (reference sequence). CDR3 length equals 15 residues. V lost 3 bases and J 2 bases, leaving 14 bases between the germline ends. CDR3 region: CASSIRKSSAYEQYF. For the CDR3, the DNA is TGTGCCAGTAGTATCCGTAAATCAAGCGCCTACGAGCAGTACTTC.

This chain uses TRBV2 with TRBJ2-5; D is ambiguous. V was clipped by 0 bases and J by 5 bases, with 10 bases between them. The V gene's germline CDR1 is SNHLY and CDR2 FYNNEI. The CDR3 runs to 14 residues. The CDR3 nucleotides read TGTGCCAGCAGTGAAGCTGGTAGCTGGGAGACCCAGTACTTC. It translates to CASSEAGSWETQYF.

The J gene is TRBJ2-5, the V gene TRBV1; the table assigns TRBD2, which was not confirmed against the DNA. TRBV1 is a listed pseudogene. CDR3 length: 13 residues. The CDR3 DNA is TGCACCAGCAGGGGACTCCCTCAGGAGACCCAGTACTTC. Amino acid sequence: CTSRGLPQETQYF.

This chain connects TRBV30 to TRBJ2-1; 9 positions agree with TRBD1. V shed 5 bases and J 3 bases; nucleotides not matched to a gene: 8. In germline, CDR1 is GTSNPN, CDR2 SVGIG (reference sequence). The CDR3 totals 15 residues. The CDR3 reads CAWGKGQGHYNEQFF. In nucleotides, the CDR3 is TGTGCCTGGGGGAAGGGACAGGGCCACTACAATGAGCAGTTCTTC.

This clone was detected once. CDR3 sequence: CASSQDSAVGYGYTF. The CDR3 coding sequence is TGTGCCAGCAGCCAAGATTCGGCGGTTGGGTATGGCTACACCTTC. V and J are TRBV4-2 and TRBJ1-2; D not certain. Germline CDR1 reads LGHNA; CDR2 reads YNFKEQ. The CDR3 loop spans 15 amino acids. V was trimmed by 0 bases and J by 5 bases, leaving 13 bases between them.

The chain links TRBV7-9 to TRBJ2-3; weak D call: TRBD1 (6 bases). CDR3 size: 15 residues. Trimming shortened V by 3 bases and J by 3 bases, and 13 bases separated the two germline ends. Germline-derived CDR1 and CDR2 are SEHNR and FQNEAQ (reference sequence). This CDR3 is CASSFTAGDTDTQYF. CDR3 DNA sequence: TGTGCCAGCAGCTTTACGGCAGGGGATACAGATACGCAGTATTTT.

As DNA, the CDR3 is TGCAGCGTTGCACAGAACTCTGGAAACACCATATATTTT. Amino acid sequence: CSVAQNSGNTIYF. The J gene is TRBJ1-3, the V gene TRBV29-1; no definite D call. The V end lost 4 bases, the J end lost 0 bases, and 7 bases lay between the germline ends. The CDR3 contains 13 residues. Germline assignment: CDR1 SQVTM and CDR2 ANQGSEA.

This clone was seen a single time. The chain recombines TRBV29-1 with TRBJ1-1; 7 positions match TRBD1. Germline-derived CDR1 and CDR2 are SQVTM and ANQGSEA. J lost 4 bases, V lost 3 bases, and 11 bases had no gene match. This CDR3 is 15 amino acids long. The CDR3 region has the DNA TGCAGCGTTGAGGTCAGTAGTACAGGGGTCACTGAAGCTTTCTTT. The encoded protein is CSVEVSSTGVTEAFF.

The genes are TRBV29-1 and TRBJ1-1; perhaps TRBD1 as D (6 bases). The CDR3 consists of 15 residues. The germline V gene has CDR1 SQVTM and CDR2 ANQGSEA. V was cut by 1 base and J by 5 bases, with 17 bases left in between. The DNA for the CDR3 is TGCAGCGTTGAAGGCAGGGGAGGGGGAAGGACTGAAGCTTTCTTT. Translation gives CSVEGRGGGRTEAFF.

This clone was found a few times. The chain is built from TRBV9 and TRBJ2-2; the D call may be TRBD1 or TRBD2 (5 bases each). V was trimmed by 2 bases and J by 4 bases, leaving 9 bases between them. Germline V gene data show CDR1 as SGDLS and CDR2 as YYNGEE. This CDR3 comprises 14 residues. The DNA of the CDR3 is TGTGCCAGCAGCGTCGCAGGGAGCACCGGGGAGCTGTTTTTT. It translates to CASSVAGSTGELFF.

The CDR3 DNA sequence: TGTGCCAGCAGAAATAGCGGGGGGGCCAGGAATGAGCAGTTCTTC. Protein sequence: CASRNSGGARNEQFF. This chain joins TRBV14 and TRBJ2-1; 11 positions match TRBD2. V lost 6 bases to trimming and J lost 7 bases; unmatched junction nucleotides: 8. Germline loops: CDR1 SGHDN, CDR2 FVKESK. This CDR3 spans 15 amino acids. Full variable domain (remainder filled in from reference TRBV14 and TRBJ2-1): EAGVTQFPSHSVIEKGQTVTLRCDPISGHDNLYWYRRVMGKEIKFLLHFVKESKQDESGMPNNRFLAERTGGTYSTLKVQPAELEDSGVYFCASRNSGGARNEQFFGPGTRLTVL.

This chain's CDR3 is CASSQGQEAQETQYF. DNA of the CDR3: TGCGCCAGCAGCCAAGGACAGGAGGCGCAAGAGACCCAGTACTTC. This chain uses TRBV4-3 with TRBJ2-5, with a weak D call TRBD1 (6 bases). Per the germline V gene, CDR1 is LGHNA and CDR2 is YSLEER. This CDR3 comprises 15 residues. V was shortened by 1 base and J by 2 bases, with 11 bases between the two germline ends.

The chain couples TRBV2 to TRBJ2-3; unclear D gene. Deletions cut 3 bases from V and 6 bases from J, with 7 bases between. This CDR3 region has 12 residues. CDR1 and CDR2 (germline): SNHLY, FYNNEI. In nucleotides, the CDR3 is TGTGCCAGCAGTGAGGTGGGGGATACGCAGTATTTT. Translated: CASSEVGDTQYF.

The chain recombines TRBV30 with TRBJ2-1; no clear D gene. V gave up 5 bases and J gave up 6 bases, with 14 bases separating them. The CDR3 runs 13 residues. CDR1 GTSNPN and CDR2 SVGIG come from the germline V gene (reference sequence). CDR3 in DNA: TGTGCCTGGGTAAAGACTCCCTTCAATGAGCAGTTCTTC. Amino acids: CAWVKTPFNEQFF.